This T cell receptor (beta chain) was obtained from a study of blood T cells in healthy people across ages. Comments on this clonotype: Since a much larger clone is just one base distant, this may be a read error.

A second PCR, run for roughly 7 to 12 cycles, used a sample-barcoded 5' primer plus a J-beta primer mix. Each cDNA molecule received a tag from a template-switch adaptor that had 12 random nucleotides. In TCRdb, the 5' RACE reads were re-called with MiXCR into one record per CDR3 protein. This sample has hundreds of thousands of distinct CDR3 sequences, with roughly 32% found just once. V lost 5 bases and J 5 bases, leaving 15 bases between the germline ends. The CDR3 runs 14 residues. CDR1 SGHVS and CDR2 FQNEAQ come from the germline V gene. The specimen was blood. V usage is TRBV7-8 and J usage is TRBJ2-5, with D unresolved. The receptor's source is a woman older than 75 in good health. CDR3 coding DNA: TGTGCCAGCAGCCCCCAGAGGTATTGGGAGACCCAGTACTTC. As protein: CASSPQRYWETQYF.